The present entry profiles one T cell receptor beta chain with its context. In the authors' workflow: How many nucleated cells were present was estimated from reference gene primer amplification. TCRdb's table, derived via immunoSEQ multiplex PCR, lists solely in-frame clones and lacks some. That table supplies the V and J calls and clone size; D and trimming were determined from the DNA. The top ten hold under 1.5% of the sample, which has 90,000 to 120,000 clones, 80% to 95% seen once. Germline trimming cut 6 bases from V and 6 bases from J; bases unmatched to any gene: 4. The germline V gene encodes CDR1 SGHTA and CDR2 FQGNSA. The CDR3 totals 14 residues. The sample is drawn from a study of blood T cell repertoires in COVID-19. Study at large: COVID-19 samples, acute and convalescent, were from the United States, Italy and Spain.

This chain connects TRBV7-2 to TRBJ2-1; 11 positions match TRBD2. The sample taken for sequencing was peripheral blood. This TCR came from a woman in her 30s with acute or convalescent COVID-19. In DNA form, the CDR3 reads TGTGCCAGCAGGGGGACTAGCGGACCCAATGAGCAGTTCTTC. Protein sequence: CASRGTSGPNEQFF.